Sequencing of this TCR beta chain was carried out in a study of CD8+ T cells in alopecia areata. Turning to the study itself: Patients in the study were on tofacitinib for 6 to 18 months, then off it for 6 months.

Germline V CDR1 and CDR2: SGHTA, FQGNSA. The V and J ends lost 5 bases and 5 bases respectively, with 18 bases between them. This CDR3 is built from 15 residues. This clone was counted a few times. Treatment described: oral pan-JAK inhibitor, 5-10 mg twice daily. Sequencing relied on a cDNA template that was reverse transcribed from extracted RNA. The data were produced by immunoSEQ multiplex PCR, yet TCRdb's version contains in-frame clones alone and is incomplete. The sample holds approximately 160,000 clones; approximately 60% are singletons and the top ten take 12% to 15%. The clonotype originates from a human donor with alopecia areata. This chain uses TRBV7-2 with TRBJ2-5; D is perhaps TRBD1 or TRBD2 (5 bases each). The source material was CD4+ T cells sorted from blood, sampled at week 24, from a patient treated with tofacitinib. As DNA, the CDR3 is TGTGCCAGCAGCCAGCTGGGGACGCCGCCCGAGACCCAGTACTTC. Translated: CASSQLGTPPETQYF.